This passage covers 9 T cell receptor beta chains from one sample sequenced in a study of blood T cell repertoires in COVID-19. Produced via immunoSEQ multiplex PCR; TCRdb's table is partial and in-frame only. The repertoire holds a few hundred thousand clones, with about 91% as singletons. Sequences were obtained from PBMCs or T cells enriched from blood (not recorded which). The origin of the receptors is a woman between 40 and 50 years old with acute COVID-19.

The CDR3 spells CASSPGTGSRGYTF. For the CDR3, the DNA is TGCGCCAGCAGCCCCGGGACAGGGAGCCGTGGCTACACCTTC. The rearrangement links TRBV5-1 to TRBJ1-2; 9 positions agree with TRBD1. The junction had 8 bases not matched to a gene; V was cut back by 4 bases and J by 7 bases. The germline gives CDR1 SGHRS, CDR2 YFSETQ. The CDR3 has 14 amino acids.

The rearrangement joins TRBV6-5 to TRBJ2-1, with 11 bases fitting TRBD1. Germline-derived CDR1 and CDR2 are MNHEY and SVGAGI. CDR3 length equals 15 residues. Unmatched junction bases numbered 8, after V lost 5 bases and J lost 8 bases. The CDR3 region has the DNA TGTGCCAGCAGTACTTCCGGGACAGGGGGACATGAGCAGTTCTTC. Amino acids: CASSTSGTGGHEQFF.

The chain combines TRBV5-4 with TRBJ2-1; 7 bases align to TRBD1. This CDR3 has 15 amino acids. Losses at the gene ends were 0 bases for V and 5 bases for J; bases not matched to a gene: 5. In germline, CDR1 is SGHNT, CDR2 YYREEE (reference sequence). The CDR3 loop reads CASSLVGTENNEQFF. CDR3 DNA: TGTGCCAGCAGCTTGGTAGGGACAGAAAACAATGAGCAGTTCTTC.

This chain joins TRBV5-4 and TRBJ1-1; no clear D gene. Germline V lookup: CDR1 SGHNT, CDR2 YYREEE (reference sequence). Trimming pared 4 bases from V and 1 base from J, leaving 8 bases between. The CDR3 loop spans 13 amino acids. DNA for the CDR3: TGTGCCAGCAGCGTACGACAGAACACTGAAGCTTTCTTT. Its translation: CASSVRQNTEAFF.

J is TRBJ1-4 and V is TRBV5-5; D gene uncertain. Looked up from germline, CDR1 is SGHKS and CDR2 is YYEKEE (reference sequence). The CDR3 is made up of 13 amino acids. The germline V and J ends were trimmed by 0 bases and 6 bases, with 6 bases remaining between them. In DNA, the CDR3 is TGTGCCAGCAGCTTGGAACAATATGAAAAACTGTTTTTT. It specifies CASSLEQYEKLFF.

The genes are TRBV2 and TRBJ1-1, with 9 bases lining up with TRBD1. The V and J ends lost 6 bases and 1 base, in that order; junction bases with no gene match: 6. From germline, CDR1 is SNHLY and CDR2 FYNNEI. This CDR3 contains 15 residues. This CDR3 reads CASRVNRGPNTEAFF. The CDR3 DNA reads as TGTGCCAGCAGAGTTAACAGGGGGCCGAACACTGAAGCTTTCTTT.

The rearrangement links TRBV23-1 to TRBJ1-2; TRBD1 aligns across 7 bases. TRBV23-1 is an ORF, with its function uncertain. V was clipped by 8 bases and J by 8 bases; unmatched bases: 11. The CDR3 has 13 residues. CDR3 bases: TGCGCCAGCGCCACAGGGGCCCCGGAGGGCTACACCTTC. Translated: CASATGAPEGYTF.

The rearrangement joins TRBV5-6 to TRBJ1-4, with D possibly TRBD1 on 5 matching bases. Trimming pared 4 bases from V and 8 bases from J, leaving 12 bases between. This CDR3 comprises 13 residues. Germline CDR1 reads SGHDT; CDR2 reads YYEEEE. The CDR3, as DNA: TGTGCCAGCAGCGAACTCCGGGGGGAAAAACTGTTTTTT. As protein: CASSELRGEKLFF.

The chain links TRBV5-5 to TRBJ2-3; D may be TRBD2 (6 bases). CDR3 length: 14 amino acids. Germline CDR1 is SGHKS and CDR2 is YYEKEE (reference sequence). With 2 bases removed from V and 0 bases from J, the gap between germline ends came to 7 bases. The DNA for the CDR3 is TGTGCCAGCAGCTTAGGGACTAGCACAGATACGCAGTATTTT. Amino acids: CASSLGTSTDTQYF. The full variable domain, completed using reference TRBV5-5 and TRBJ2-3, is DAGVTQSPTHLIKTRGQQVTLRCSPISGHKSVSWYQQVLGQGPQFIFQYYEKEERGRGNFPDRFSARQFPNYSSELNVNALLLGDSALYLCASSLGTSTDTQYFGPGTRLTVL.